The present TCR beta chain was sequenced within a study of blood T cell repertoires in COVID-19. The CDR3 sequence is 15 residues long. The V gene's germline CDR1 is KGHSH and CDR2 LQKENI. The J segment lost 4 bases and the V segment lost 3 bases, leaving 4 bases of the junction unmatched. Only a few counts were recorded for this clone. Measured with immunoSEQ multiplex PCR; TCRdb has only the in-frame clones, and not every one. The data hold about 100,000 clones, with just under 80% observed a single time. This chain joins TRBV18 and TRBJ1-1, with 11 bases lining up with TRBD1. The TCR sequence derives from a woman in her seventies with acute or convalescent COVID-19. The sample taken for sequencing was peripheral blood. The CDR3 reads CASSPQDRGPTEAFF. DNA of the CDR3: TGTGCCAGCTCACCTCAGGACAGGGGGCCCACTGAAGCTTTCTTT.